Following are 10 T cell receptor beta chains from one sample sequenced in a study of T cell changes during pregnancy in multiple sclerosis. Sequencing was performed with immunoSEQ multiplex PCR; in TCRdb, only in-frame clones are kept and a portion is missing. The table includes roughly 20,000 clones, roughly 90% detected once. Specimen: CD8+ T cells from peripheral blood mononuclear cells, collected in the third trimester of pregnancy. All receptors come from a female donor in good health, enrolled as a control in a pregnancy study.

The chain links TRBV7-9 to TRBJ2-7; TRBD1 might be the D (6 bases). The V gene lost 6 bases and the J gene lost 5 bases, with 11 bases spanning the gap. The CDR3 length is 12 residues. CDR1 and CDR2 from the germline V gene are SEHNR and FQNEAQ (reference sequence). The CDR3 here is CASRHRDHEQYF. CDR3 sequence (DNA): TGTGCCAGCAGGCACAGGGACCACGAGCAGTACTTC.

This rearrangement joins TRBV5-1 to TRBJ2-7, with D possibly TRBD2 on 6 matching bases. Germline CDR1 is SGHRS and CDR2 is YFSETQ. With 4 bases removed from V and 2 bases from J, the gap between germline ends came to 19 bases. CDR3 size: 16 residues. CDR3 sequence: CASSLVPGTPTYEQYF. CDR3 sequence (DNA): TGCGCCAGCAGCCTAGTACCCGGGACTCCCACCTACGAGCAGTACTTC.

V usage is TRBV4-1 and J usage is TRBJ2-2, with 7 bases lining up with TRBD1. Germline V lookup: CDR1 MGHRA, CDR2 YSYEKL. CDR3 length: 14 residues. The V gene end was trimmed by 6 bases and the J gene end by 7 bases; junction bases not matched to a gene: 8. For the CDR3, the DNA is TGCGCCAGCAGTCACCAAGGGGGCAGCGGGGAGCTGTTTTTT. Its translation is CASSHQGGSGELFF.

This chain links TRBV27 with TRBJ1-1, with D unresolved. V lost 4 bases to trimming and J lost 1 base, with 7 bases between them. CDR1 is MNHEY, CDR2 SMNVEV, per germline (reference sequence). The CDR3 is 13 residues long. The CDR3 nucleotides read TGTGCCAGCAGTTCTACAGCGAACACTGAAGCTTTCTTT. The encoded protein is CASSSTANTEAFF.

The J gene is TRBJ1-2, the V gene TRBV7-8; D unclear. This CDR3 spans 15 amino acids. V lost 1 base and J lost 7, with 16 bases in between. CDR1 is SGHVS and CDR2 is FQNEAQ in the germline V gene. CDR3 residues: CASSLDGVGRGGYTF. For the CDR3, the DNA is TGTGCCAGCAGCTTAGACGGGGTAGGACGGGGTGGCTACACCTTC.

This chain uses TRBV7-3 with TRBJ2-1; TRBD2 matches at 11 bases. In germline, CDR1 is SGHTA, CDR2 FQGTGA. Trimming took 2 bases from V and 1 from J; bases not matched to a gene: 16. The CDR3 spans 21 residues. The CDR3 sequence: CASSLYPPGVAGGPSYNEQFF. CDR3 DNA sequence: TGTGCCAGCAGCTTATACCCCCCCGGGGTAGCGGGGGGGCCTTCCTACAATGAGCAGTTCTTC. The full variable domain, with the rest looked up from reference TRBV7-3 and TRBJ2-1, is GAGVSQTPSNKVTEKGKYVELRCDPISGHTALYWYRQSLGQGPEFLIYFQGTGAADDSGLPNDRFFAVRPEGSVSTLKIQRTERGDSAVYLCASSLYPPGVAGGPSYNEQFFGPGTRLTVL.

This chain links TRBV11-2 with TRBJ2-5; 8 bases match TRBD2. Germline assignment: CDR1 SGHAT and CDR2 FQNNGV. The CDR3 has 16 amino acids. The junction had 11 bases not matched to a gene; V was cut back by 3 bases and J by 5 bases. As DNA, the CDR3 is TGTGCCAGCAGCTTGGAACCCGCGGGGGGATCTGAGACCCAGTACTTC. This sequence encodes CASSLEPAGGSETQYF.

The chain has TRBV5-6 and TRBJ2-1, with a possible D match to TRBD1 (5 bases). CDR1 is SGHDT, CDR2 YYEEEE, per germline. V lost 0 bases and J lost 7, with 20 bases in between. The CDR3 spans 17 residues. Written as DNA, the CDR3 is TGTGCCAGCAGCTTGGACGCGACAGCCTCTCCCCTTAATGAGCAGTTCTTC. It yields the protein CASSLDATASPLNEQFF.

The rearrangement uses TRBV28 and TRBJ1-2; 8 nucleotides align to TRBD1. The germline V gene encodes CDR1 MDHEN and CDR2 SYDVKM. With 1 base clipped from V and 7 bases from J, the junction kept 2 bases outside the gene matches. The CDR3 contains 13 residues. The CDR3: CASSLSGGAGYTF. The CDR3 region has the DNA TGTGCCAGCAGTTTATCAGGGGGCGCTGGCTACACCTTC.

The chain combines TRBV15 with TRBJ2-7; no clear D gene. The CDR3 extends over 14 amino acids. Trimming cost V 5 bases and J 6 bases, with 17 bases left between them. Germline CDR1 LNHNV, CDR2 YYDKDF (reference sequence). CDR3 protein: CATSERLNYLEQYF. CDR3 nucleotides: TGTGCCACCAGCGAAAGACTGAATTACCTCGAGCAGTACTTC.